The clone carrying this T cell receptor (beta chain) showed up many times. This CDR3 is built from 16 residues. Germline V gives CDR1 SGHTA, CDR2 FQGNSA. The junction had 4 bases not matched to a gene; V was cut back by 1 base and J by 3 bases. Genomic DNA acted as the template from which TCR beta VDJ combination and CDR3 sequence profiling were carried out. Each CDR3 protein is one row after TCRdb ran MiXCR on the reads. The repertoire has hundreds of thousands of distinct CDR3 sequences, 55% to 70% of them found once; the top ten carry approximately 4%. This sample is part of a study of CD8+CD57+ T cells in acquired aplastic anemia.

The genes are TRBV7-2 and TRBJ1-3; TRBD1 matches at 9 bases. What was sequenced was sorted CD4+, CD8+, or CD8+CD57+ T cells (not recorded which) from PBMCs. The clonotype comes from a human donor in good health, serving as a control. CDR3 protein: CASSLVGTGFGNTIYF. As DNA, the CDR3 is TGTGCCAGCAGCTTAGTAGGGACAGGGTTTGGAAACACCATATATTTT.